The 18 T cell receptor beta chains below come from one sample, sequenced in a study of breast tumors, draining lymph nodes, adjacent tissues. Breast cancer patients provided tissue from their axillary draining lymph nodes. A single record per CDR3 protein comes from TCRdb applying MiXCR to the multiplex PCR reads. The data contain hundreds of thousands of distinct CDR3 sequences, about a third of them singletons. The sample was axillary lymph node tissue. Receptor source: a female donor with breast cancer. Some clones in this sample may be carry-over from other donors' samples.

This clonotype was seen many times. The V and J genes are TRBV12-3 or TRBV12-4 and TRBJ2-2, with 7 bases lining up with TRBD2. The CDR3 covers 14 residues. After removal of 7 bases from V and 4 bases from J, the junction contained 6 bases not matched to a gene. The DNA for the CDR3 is TGTGCCAGCACTACTAGCGTTCTCACCGGGGAGCTGTTTTTT. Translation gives CASTTSVLTGELFF.

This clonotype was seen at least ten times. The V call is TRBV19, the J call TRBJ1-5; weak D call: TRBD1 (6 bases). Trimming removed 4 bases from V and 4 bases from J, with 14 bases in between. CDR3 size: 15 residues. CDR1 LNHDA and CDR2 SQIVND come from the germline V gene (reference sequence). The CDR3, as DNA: TGTGCCAGTAGTACGAGGGGGGGCTCTAATCAGCCCCAGCATTTT. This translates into CASSTRGGSNQPQHF. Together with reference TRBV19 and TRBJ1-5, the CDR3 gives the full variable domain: DGGITQSPKYLFRKEGQNVTLSCEQNLNHDAMYWYRQDPGQGLRLIYYSQIVNDFQKGDIAEGYSVSREKKESFPLTVTSAQKNPTAFYLCASSTRGGSNQPQHFGDGTRLSIL.

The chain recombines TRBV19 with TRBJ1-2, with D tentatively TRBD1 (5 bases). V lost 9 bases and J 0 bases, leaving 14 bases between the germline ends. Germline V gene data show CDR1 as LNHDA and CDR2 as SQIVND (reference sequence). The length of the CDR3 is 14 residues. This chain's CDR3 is CASWDLTSNYGYTF. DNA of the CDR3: TGTGCCAGCTGGGACTTAACCTCTAACTATGGCTACACCTTC.

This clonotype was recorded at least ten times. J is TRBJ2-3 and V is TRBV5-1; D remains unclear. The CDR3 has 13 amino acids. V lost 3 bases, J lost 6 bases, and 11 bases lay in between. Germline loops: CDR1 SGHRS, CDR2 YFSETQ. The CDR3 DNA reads TGCGCCAGCAGCTCTCAAAGCCCCGATACGCAGTATTTT. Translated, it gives CASSSQSPDTQYF. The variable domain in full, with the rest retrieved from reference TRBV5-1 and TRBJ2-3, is KAGVTQTPRYLIKTRGQQVTLSCSPISGHRSVSWYQQTPGQGLQFLFEYFSETQRNKGNFPGRFSGRQFSNSRSEMNVSTLELGDSALYLCASSSQSPDTQYFGPGTRLTVL.

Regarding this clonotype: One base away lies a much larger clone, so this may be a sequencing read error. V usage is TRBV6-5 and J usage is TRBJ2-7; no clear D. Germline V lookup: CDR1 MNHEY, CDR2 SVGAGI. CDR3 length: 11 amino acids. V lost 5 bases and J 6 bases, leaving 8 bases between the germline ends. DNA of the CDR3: TGTGCCAGCAGTGAGGTTAGCGAGCAGTACTTC. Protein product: CASSEVSEQYF.

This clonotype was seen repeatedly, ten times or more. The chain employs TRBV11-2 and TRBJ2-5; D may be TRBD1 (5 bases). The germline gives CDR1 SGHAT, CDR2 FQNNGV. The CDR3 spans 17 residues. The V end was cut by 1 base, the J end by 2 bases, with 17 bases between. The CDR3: CASSLGGSPLPQETQYF. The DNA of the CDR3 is TGTGCCAGCAGCTTAGGGGGCAGTCCCTTGCCGCAAGAGACCCAGTACTTC.

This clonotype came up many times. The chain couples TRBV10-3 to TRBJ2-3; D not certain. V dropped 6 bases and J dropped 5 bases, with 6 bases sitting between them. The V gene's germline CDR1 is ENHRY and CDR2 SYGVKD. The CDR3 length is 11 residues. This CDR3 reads CAISSQDTQYF. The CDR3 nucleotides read TGTGCCATCAGCTCGCAAGATACGCAGTATTTT.

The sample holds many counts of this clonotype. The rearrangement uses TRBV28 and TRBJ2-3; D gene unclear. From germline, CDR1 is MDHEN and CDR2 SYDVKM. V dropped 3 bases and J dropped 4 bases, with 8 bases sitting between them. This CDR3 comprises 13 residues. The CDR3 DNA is TGTGCCAGCAGTTTGCCGGGCTCAGATACGCAGTATTTT. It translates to CASSLPGSDTQYF.

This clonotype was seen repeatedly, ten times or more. The CDR3 region has the DNA TGTGCCAGTAGTACAACCTTGATCGGGGGAACCTACGAGCAGTACTTC. It translates to CASSTTLIGGTYEQYF. V usage is TRBV19 and J usage is TRBJ2-7, with D perhaps TRBD2 (6 bases). Trimming pared 4 bases from V and 2 bases from J, leaving 18 bases between. This CDR3 has 16 amino acids. Germline V gene lookup returns CDR1 LNHDA and CDR2 SQIVND (reference sequence).

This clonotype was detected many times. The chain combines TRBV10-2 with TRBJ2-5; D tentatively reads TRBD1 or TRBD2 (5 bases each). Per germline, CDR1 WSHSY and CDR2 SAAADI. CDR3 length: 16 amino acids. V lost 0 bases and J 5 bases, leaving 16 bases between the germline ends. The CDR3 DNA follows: TGCGCCAGCAGTGAGTCTGGGACCCGACTACGGGAGACCCAGTACTTC. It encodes CASSESGTRLRETQYF.

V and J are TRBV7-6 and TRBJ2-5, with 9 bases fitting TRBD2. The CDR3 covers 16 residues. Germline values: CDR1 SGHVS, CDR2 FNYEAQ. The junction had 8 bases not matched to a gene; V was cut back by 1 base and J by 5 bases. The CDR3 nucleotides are TGTGCCAGCAGCTTAGTCGAATGCGGGAGGGCGGAGACCCAGTACTTC. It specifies CASSLVECGRAETQYF.

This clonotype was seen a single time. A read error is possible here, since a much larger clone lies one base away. The CDR3 nucleotides are TGTGCCGGCAGCCACCTTTGGGCCGGAGGACAGGAGGGAAAACTGTTTTTT. Protein: CAGSHLWAGGQEGKLFF. The V and J genes are TRBV5-5 and TRBJ1-4; 7 nucleotides line up with TRBD1. This CDR3 has 17 amino acids. Germline V CDR1 and CDR2: SGHKS, YYEKEE (reference sequence).

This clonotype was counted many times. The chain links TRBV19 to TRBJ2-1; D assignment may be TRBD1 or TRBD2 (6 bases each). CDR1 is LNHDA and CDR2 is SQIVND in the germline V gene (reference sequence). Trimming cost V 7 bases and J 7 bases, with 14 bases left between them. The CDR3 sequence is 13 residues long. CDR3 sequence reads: CASKSGARNEQFF. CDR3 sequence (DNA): TGTGCCAGTAAGTCGGGGGCGCGGAATGAGCAGTTCTTC.

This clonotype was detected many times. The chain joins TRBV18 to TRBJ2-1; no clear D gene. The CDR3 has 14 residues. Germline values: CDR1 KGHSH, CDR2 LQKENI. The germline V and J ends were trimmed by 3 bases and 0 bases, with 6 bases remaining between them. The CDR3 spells CASSPAHSYNEQFF. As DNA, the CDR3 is TGTGCCAGCTCACCGGCACACTCCTACAATGAGCAGTTCTTC.

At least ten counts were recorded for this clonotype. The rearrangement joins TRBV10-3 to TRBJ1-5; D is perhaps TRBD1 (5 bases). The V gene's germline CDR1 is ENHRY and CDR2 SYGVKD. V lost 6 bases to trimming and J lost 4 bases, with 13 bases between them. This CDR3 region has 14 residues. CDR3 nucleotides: TGTGCCATCAGGCCCCGGACACAGAATCAGCCCCAGCATTTT. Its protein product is CAIRPRTQNQPQHF.

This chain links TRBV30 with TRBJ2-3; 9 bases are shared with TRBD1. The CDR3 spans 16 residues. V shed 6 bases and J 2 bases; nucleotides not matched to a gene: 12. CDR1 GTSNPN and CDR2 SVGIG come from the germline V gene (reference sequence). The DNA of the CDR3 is TGTGCCTGTACCAACCGGGACAGGGAGTTCACAGATACGCAGTATTTT. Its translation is CACTNRDREFTDTQYF.

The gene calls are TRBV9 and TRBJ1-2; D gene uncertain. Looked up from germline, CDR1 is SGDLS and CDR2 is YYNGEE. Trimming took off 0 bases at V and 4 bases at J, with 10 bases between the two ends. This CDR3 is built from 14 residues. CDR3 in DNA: TGTGCCAGCAGCGTAGGGGGATTCGGCTATGGCTACACCTTC. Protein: CASSVGGFGYGYTF.

The CDR3 protein is CAEETSGRGETQYF. The CDR3 nucleotides are TGTGCCGAAGAGACTAGCGGGAGGGGTGAGACCCAGTACTTC. The chain links TRBV25-1 to TRBJ2-5; TRBD2 aligns across 14 bases. CDR1 MGHDK and CDR2 SYGVNS come from the germline V gene. The V segment lost 11 bases and the J segment 5 bases; nucleotides outside the gene matches: 7. CDR3 size: 14 residues.